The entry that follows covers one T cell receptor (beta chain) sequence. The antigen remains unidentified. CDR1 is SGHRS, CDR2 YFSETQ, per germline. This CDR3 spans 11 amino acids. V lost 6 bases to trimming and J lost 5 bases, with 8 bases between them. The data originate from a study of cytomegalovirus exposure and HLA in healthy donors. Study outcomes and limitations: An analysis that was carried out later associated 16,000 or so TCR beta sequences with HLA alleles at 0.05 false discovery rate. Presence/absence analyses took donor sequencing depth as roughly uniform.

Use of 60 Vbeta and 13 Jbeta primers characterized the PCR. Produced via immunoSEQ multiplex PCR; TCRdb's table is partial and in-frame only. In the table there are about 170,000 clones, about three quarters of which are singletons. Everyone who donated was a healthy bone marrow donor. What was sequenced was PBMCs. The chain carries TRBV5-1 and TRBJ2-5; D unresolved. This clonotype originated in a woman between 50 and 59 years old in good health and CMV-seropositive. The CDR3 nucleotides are TGCGCCAGCACCTCGCGGGAGACCCAGTACTTC. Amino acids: CASTSRETQYF.